The 29 T cell receptor beta chains in this list originate from one sample, sequenced in a study of PD-L1 blockade in urothelial cancer. Libraries were prepared by immunoSEQ multiplex PCR; TCRdb keeps only in-frame clonotypes and omits some of them. The sample lists 40,000 or so clones; 70% to 85% were seen once. The specimen comprised PBMCs, sampled around atezolizumab (anti-PD-L1) treatment. Receptors were obtained from a man aged 65-85 years with urothelial cancer.

This clone was observed once. The rearrangement uses TRBV14 and TRBJ2-1; D is uncertain. V was shortened by 0 bases and J by 12 bases, with 9 bases between the two germline ends. The CDR3 covers 12 residues. From germline, CDR1 is SGHDN and CDR2 FVKESK. The chain's CDR3 is CASSQDRIVQFF. Here the CDR3 DNA reads TGTGCCAGCAGCCAAGATAGAATTGTGCAGTTCTTC.

This clone came up a few times. The chain recombines TRBV28 with TRBJ1-4; TRBD1 is a possible D gene (6 bases). CDR1 and CDR2 (germline): MDHEN, SYDVKM. The CDR3 contains 21 residues. V was cut by 4 bases and J by 0 bases, with 27 bases left in between. CDR3 sequence: CASSSYLPRTEALATNEKLFF. The CDR3 nucleotides read TGTGCCAGCAGTTCTTACCTACCAAGGACAGAAGCCCTTGCAACTAATGAAAAACTGTTTTTT.

This clone was seen a few times. CDR3 sequence reads: CASSTDRESGNTIYF. The CDR3 coding sequence is TGTGCCAGCAGCACCGACAGGGAATCTGGAAACACCATATATTTT. The chain recombines TRBV7-9 with TRBJ1-3, with 7 bases identical to TRBD1. The germline V gene has CDR1 SEHNR and CDR2 FQNEAQ (reference sequence). V was pared by 5 bases and J by 1 base, with 5 bases of the junction left unmatched. CDR3 length: 15 amino acids.

This clone was picked up a small number of times. The chain uses TRBV7-2 and TRBJ1-4; 7 positions agree with TRBD1. This CDR3 has 16 amino acids. V was pared by 5 bases and J by 8 bases, with 14 bases of the junction left unmatched. CDR1 and CDR2 from the germline V gene are SGHTA and FQGNSA. CDR3 nucleotide sequence: TGTGCCAGCAGCCCCGGAGATAGGGGGCTTGGAGAAAAACTGTTTTTT. It codes for CASSPGDRGLGEKLFF.

A single count supports this clone. V gene TRBV7-9 combines with J gene TRBJ2-4, with 10 bases lining up with TRBD1. The CDR3 contains 16 residues. With V trimmed by 5 bases and J by 4 bases, 8 bases remained unmatched. Germline V gene sequence: CDR1 SEHNR, CDR2 FQNEAQ (reference sequence). The CDR3 sequence: CASSRIGTGAKNIQYF. The CDR3 region has the DNA TGTGCCAGCAGCCGAATCGGGACAGGGGCTAAAAACATTCAGTACTTC.

The V and J genes are TRBV9 and TRBJ2-1, with a weak D call TRBD2 (5 bases). Per the germline V gene, CDR1 is SGDLS and CDR2 is YYNGEE. Between the trimmed V and J ends, which lost 0 bases and 0 bases, there was a span of 7 bases. This CDR3 is built from 15 residues. The CDR3, as DNA: TGTGCCAGCAGCGTAGTAGGGAGCTCCTACAATGAGCAGTTCTTC. It codes for CASSVVGSSYNEQFF. The full variable domain, its missing parts supplied by reference TRBV9 and TRBJ2-1, is DSGVTQTPKHLITATGQRVTLRCSPRSGDLSVYWYQQSLDQGLQFLIQYYNGEERAKGNILERFSAQQFPDLHSELNLSSLELGDSALYFCASSVVGSSYNEQFFGPGTRLTVL.

This sequence joins TRBV11-3 and TRBJ2-7; 7 positions match TRBD1. Germline assignment: CDR1 SGHNT and CDR2 YENEEA. The V segment lost 10 bases and the J segment 4 bases; nucleotides outside the gene matches: 13. The CDR3 has 14 residues. The CDR3 sequence: CATSIGDSSYEQYF. CDR3 bases: TGTGCCACTTCCATTGGGGACAGCTCATACGAGCAGTACTTC.

The rearrangement joins TRBV9 to TRBJ2-2, with 8 bases that match TRBD2. After removal of 0 bases from V and 7 bases from J, the junction contained 8 bases not matched to a gene. Germline lookup yields CDR1 SGDLS and CDR2 YYNGEE. The CDR3 has 16 residues. CDR3 DNA: TGTGCCAGCAGCGTAGAACGAGCGGGAGTGGACGGGGAGCTGTTTTTT. This sequence encodes CASSVERAGVDGELFF.

The chain carries TRBV11-3 and TRBJ1-3, with D possibly being TRBD1 (6 bases). The CDR3 has 13 residues. V lost 6 bases, J lost 11 bases, and 17 bases lay in between. CDR1 and CDR2 from the germline V gene are SGHNT and YENEEA. DNA of the CDR3: TGTGCCAGCAGTTTCCCCCGGGACATGTCCATATATTTT. It codes for CASSFPRDMSIYF.

The chain uses TRBV18 and TRBJ2-4, with D possibly matching TRBD2 (6 bases). Per the germline V gene, CDR1 is KGHSH and CDR2 is LQKENI. Trimming shortened V by 3 bases and J by 3 bases, and 9 bases separated the two germline ends. The CDR3 has 14 residues. The CDR3: CASSPGGDKNIQYF. The CDR3 bases are TGTGCCAGCTCACCGGGGGGAGACAAAAACATTCAGTACTTC.

V usage is TRBV27 and J usage is TRBJ1-1; 7 bases are a match to TRBD1. Trimming at V came to 6 bases and at J to 4 bases, leaving 8 bases not matched to a gene. The CDR3 has 14 amino acids. CDR1 MNHEY and CDR2 SMNVEV come from the germline V gene (reference sequence). The CDR3 DNA sequence: TGTGCCAGCAGCCTCGACAGGGCTTCCACTGAAGCTTTCTTT. Amino acid sequence: CASSLDRASTEAFF.

This clone was detected a few times. The rearrangement joins TRBV13 to TRBJ2-2; TRBD2 matches 7 bases. V gave up 3 bases and J gave up 1 base; unmatched junction bases: 2. Looked up from germline, CDR1 is PRHDT and CDR2 is FYEKMQ (reference sequence). The CDR3 is made up of 15 amino acids. The CDR3 DNA sequence: TGTGCCAGCAGCTTCGGCGGGAGGAACACCGGGGAGCTGTTTTTT. This sequence encodes CASSFGGRNTGELFF.

This clone was observed a handful of times. CDR3 nucleotides: TGTGCCAGCACGGTACAGCTGAACACCGGGGAGCTGTTTTTT. Protein product: CASTVQLNTGELFF. The V and J genes are TRBV6-1 and TRBJ2-2; D unclear. The CDR3 has 14 residues. Germline V gene data show CDR1 as MNHNS and CDR2 as SASEGT. The V end was cut by 7 bases, the J end by 1 base, with 10 bases between.

The chain joins TRBV4-1 to TRBJ1-1; tentatively, D is TRBD1 (5 bases). The CDR3 sequence is 14 residues long. Germline CDR1 reads MGHRA; CDR2 reads YSYEKL. The V and J ends lost 3 bases and 1 base respectively, with 9 bases between them. CDR3 sequence (DNA): TGCGCCAGCAGCCATCTTACAGGGAACACTGAAGCTTTCTTT. Translation: CASSHLTGNTEAFF.

There are a few counts of this clone. The chain joins TRBV11-2 to TRBJ1-1; TRBD1 matches at 12 bases. V was pared by 1 base and J by 1 base, with 7 bases of the junction left unmatched. CDR3 length equals 18 residues. Germline CDR1 and CDR2: SGHAT and FQNNGV. CDR3 loop: CASSLVLGQGAKNTEAFF. CDR3 coding DNA: TGTGCCAGCAGCTTAGTACTGGGACAGGGGGCGAAGAACACTGAAGCTTTCTTT.

The gene calls are TRBV6-6 and TRBJ2-1; tentative D call: TRBD2 (5 bases). This CDR3 spans 13 amino acids. Trimming took off 5 bases at V and 6 bases at J, with 11 bases between the two ends. Germline lookup yields CDR1 MNHNY and CDR2 SVGAGI (reference sequence). CDR3 region: CASSPWGANEQFF. The CDR3 DNA reads as TGTGCCAGCAGTCCCTGGGGAGCCAATGAGCAGTTCTTC.

CDR3: CATSRGSPSGANVLTF. In nucleotides, the CDR3 is TGTGCCACCAGCAGGGGCAGCCCCTCTGGGGCCAACGTCCTGACTTTC. This chain links TRBV15 with TRBJ2-6; D ambiguous. This CDR3 region has 16 residues. Trimming pared 3 bases from V and 0 bases from J, leaving 9 bases between. CDR1 is LNHNV and CDR2 is YYDKDF in the germline V gene (reference sequence). The whole variable domain, remainder taken from reference TRBV15 and TRBJ2-6, is DAMVIQNPRYQVTQFGKPVTLSCSQTLNHNVMYWYQQKSSQAPKLLFHYYDKDFNNEADTPDNFQSRRPNTSFCFLDIRSPGLGDTAMYLCATSRGSPSGANVLTFGAGSRLTVL.

The chain is built from TRBV6-1 and TRBJ2-1; weak D call: TRBD2 (6 bases). This CDR3 has 15 residues. Trimming shortened V by 3 bases and J by 8 bases, and 17 bases separated the two germline ends. CDR1 is MNHNS and CDR2 is SASEGT in the germline V gene. As DNA, the CDR3 is TGTGCCAGCAGTGAGGAGGGACGGGGACTGGATGAGCAGTTCTTC. Encoded protein: CASSEEGRGLDEQFF.

The chain employs TRBV19 and TRBJ2-1; TRBD2 matches 10 bases. J lost 2 bases, V lost 5 bases, and 18 bases had no gene match. In germline, CDR1 is LNHDA, CDR2 SQIVND (reference sequence). The CDR3 extends over 20 amino acids. The CDR3 DNA follows: TGTGCCAGTAGTGAGTTCGGAGCGTCTAGCGGGAGTTTGCCCTACAATGAGCAGTTCTTC. It is translated as CASSEFGASSGSLPYNEQFF.

V usage is TRBV4-1 and J usage is TRBJ1-2; maybe TRBD1 (6 bases). Germline V gene sequence: CDR1 MGHRA, CDR2 YSYEKL. V was shortened by 2 bases and J by 2 bases, with 12 bases between the two germline ends. This CDR3 comprises 15 residues. The CDR3 spells CASSQLGHLNYGYTF. The CDR3 DNA reads as TGCGCCAGCAGCCAATTGGGACACCTAAACTATGGCTACACCTTC.

V is TRBV7-8 and J is TRBJ2-2; 10 nucleotides align to TRBD2. The CDR3 totals 17 residues. With V trimmed by 0 bases and J by 5 bases, 6 bases remained unmatched. CDR1 and CDR2 (germline): SGHVS, FQNEAQ. The CDR3 DNA sequence: TGTGCCAGCAGCTTAGCGTCTAGCGGGAGACAAACCGGGGAGCTGTTTTTT. Translating gives CASSLASSGRQTGELFF.

V is TRBV4-3 and J is TRBJ2-3; tentative D call: TRBD2 (5 bases). The CDR3 extends over 16 amino acids. V was pared by 5 bases and J by 5 bases, with 20 bases between. Germline-derived CDR1 and CDR2 are LGHNA and YSLEER. The CDR3 coding sequence is TGCGCCAGCAGCAGATCCCCCCCAGACCGGGGAGATACGCAGTATTTT. Translated, it gives CASSRSPPDRGDTQYF.

In this sample, this clone turned up once. The rearrangement uses TRBV7-2 and TRBJ2-5; TRBD2 is a possible D gene (5 bases). The V gene's germline CDR1 is SGHTA and CDR2 FQGNSA. The ends were cut back, 5 bases at V and 3 bases at J, with 10 bases in the middle. The CDR3 is 13 residues long. The CDR3: CASSPAREETQYF. In nucleotides, the CDR3 is TGTGCCAGCAGCCCAGCGCGGGAAGAGACCCAGTACTTC.

The chain's CDR3 is CASTPGQTLGSPLHF. The CDR3 coding sequence is TGTGCCAGCACTCCGGGACAGACTCTAGGTTCACCCCTCCACTTT. V and J are TRBV6-6 and TRBJ1-6; the match to TRBD1 covers 7 bases. V was pared by 7 bases and J by 9 bases, with 12 bases of the junction left unmatched. This CDR3 is built from 15 residues. Germline V lookup: CDR1 MNHNY, CDR2 SVGAGI (reference sequence).

The chain employs TRBV19 and TRBJ1-5, with a weak D call TRBD1 (5 bases). Trimming took 6 bases from V and 4 from J, leaving 16 bases between them. Germline V CDR1 and CDR2: LNHDA, SQIVND (reference sequence). The CDR3 contains 15 residues. The CDR3 DNA reads TGTGCCAGTAGCCCCCGGGACTTACCTAATCAGCCCCAGCATTTT. Amino acid sequence: CASSPRDLPNQPQHF.

This rearrangement joins TRBV7-3 to TRBJ2-5; TRBD2 matches 7 bases. With V trimmed by 2 bases and J by 4 bases, 7 bases remained unmatched. The germline V gene encodes CDR1 SGHTA and CDR2 FQGTGA. CDR3 length equals 15 residues. CDR3 sequence: CASSLGGREGETQYF. The CDR3 DNA follows: TGTGCCAGCAGCTTAGGTGGGAGGGAGGGAGAGACCCAGTACTTC.

This clone has more than one count but fewer than ten. This chain joins TRBV28 and TRBJ2-7; TRBD1 aligns across 8 bases. Unmatched junction bases numbered 16, after V lost 6 bases and J lost 3 bases. From germline, CDR1 is MDHEN and CDR2 SYDVKM. This CDR3 has 17 amino acids. This CDR3 is CASRRFAGQGASYEQYF. The CDR3 nucleotides are TGTGCCAGCAGGAGATTCGCAGGCCAGGGGGCAAGCTACGAGCAGTACTTC.

This clone turned up a few times. CDR3 sequence reads: CAWSPGEGNQPQHF. The CDR3 coding sequence is TGTGCCTGGAGCCCGGGGGAGGGCAATCAGCCCCAGCATTTT. The V call is TRBV30, the J call TRBJ1-5; D is possibly TRBD1 (5 bases). V was pared by 3 bases and J by 2 bases, with 11 bases between. The CDR3 is made up of 14 amino acids. The germline CDR1 and CDR2 sequences are GTSNPN and SVGIG (reference sequence).

The chain uses TRBV5-1 and TRBJ1-1; TRBD1 matches at 9 bases. Losses at the gene ends were 2 bases for V and 6 bases for J; bases not matched to a gene: 8. This CDR3 region has 15 residues. Germline values: CDR1 SGHRS, CDR2 YFSETQ. This CDR3 reads CASSFVGQGLPEAFF. CDR3 DNA: TGCGCCAGCAGCTTTGTGGGACAGGGTTTACCTGAAGCTTTCTTT.